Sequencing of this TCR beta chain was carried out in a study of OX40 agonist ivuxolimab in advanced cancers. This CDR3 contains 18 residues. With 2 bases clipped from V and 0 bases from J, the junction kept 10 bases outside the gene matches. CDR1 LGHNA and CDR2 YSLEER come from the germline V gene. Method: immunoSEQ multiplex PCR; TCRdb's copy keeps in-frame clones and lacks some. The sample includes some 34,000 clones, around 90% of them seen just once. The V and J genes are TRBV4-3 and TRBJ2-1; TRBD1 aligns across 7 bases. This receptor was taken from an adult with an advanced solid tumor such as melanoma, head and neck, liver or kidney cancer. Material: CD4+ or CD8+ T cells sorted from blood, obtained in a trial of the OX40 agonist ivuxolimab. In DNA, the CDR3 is TGCGCCAGCAGCCAACCTTTAAAGGGGGCCCCCTCCTACAATGAGCAGTTCTTC. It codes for CASSQPLKGAPSYNEQFF.